The rows below give T cell receptor beta chains drawn from one sample of a study of early T cells in non-severe SARS-CoV-2 infection. TCRdb re-called the 5' RACE reads with MiXCR, one entry per CDR3 protein. The data contain some 82,000 distinct CDR3 sequences, 5.5% to 7.5% of them singletons. Sequencing used whole blood. Receptors were obtained from an adult who was a healthcare worker with PCR-confirmed SARS-CoV-2 infection or an uninfected control (not recorded which). Each CDR3 is given with its conserved first and last residue. The D gene is left open where the match is weak. Size values are once, few and many counts, or a class for expanded clones, and some rows have none.

clone_size: many
v_call: TRBV7-8
j_call: TRBJ1-6
cdr3_length: 13
d_call: .
cdr3_nt: TGTGCCAGCAGCCAAGATGTGGACTCACCCCTCCACTTT
cdr3_aa: CASSQDVDSPLHF

clone_size: few
v_call: TRBV18
j_call: TRBJ2-3
cdr3_length: 15
d_call: .
cdr3_nt: TGTGCCAGCTCAGTGGCAGCACTGGTGTCAGATACGCAGTATTTT
cdr3_aa: CASSVAALVSDTQYF

clone_size: few
v_call: TRBV28
j_call: TRBJ2-7
cdr3_length: 14
d_call: .
cdr3_nt: TGTGCCAGCAGTTTAGGGGGGGCCCGGGGCGAGCAGTACTTC
cdr3_aa: CASSLGGARGEQYF

clone_size: many
v_call: TRBV20-1
j_call: TRBJ1-6
cdr3_length: 13
d_call: TRBD1
cdr3_nt: TGCAGTGCTGAGGGACAGCCGAATTCACCCCTCCACTTT
cdr3_aa: CSAEGQPNSPLHF

clone_size: many
v_call: TRBV29-1
j_call: TRBJ1-1
cdr3_length: 12
d_call: .
cdr3_nt: TGCAGCGTTGTTACGACAGTCACTGAAGCTTTCTTT
cdr3_aa: CSVVTTVTEAFF

clone_size: many
v_call: TRBV7-9
j_call: TRBJ2-3
cdr3_length: 16
d_call: .
cdr3_nt: TGTGCCAGCAGCTGGGGGGCGGGCCCAGAAGGAGATACGCAGTATTTT
cdr3_aa: CASSWGAGPEGDTQYF

clone_size: many
v_call: TRBV20-1
j_call: TRBJ1-1
cdr3_length: 12
d_call: .
cdr3_nt: TGCAGTGCTAGTGTAATGGACACTGAAGCTTTCTTT
cdr3_aa: CSASVMDTEAFF

clone_size: .
v_call: TRBV5-6
j_call: TRBJ1-1
cdr3_length: 13
d_call: .
cdr3_nt: TGTGCCAGCAGCTTTGGGGAATACACTGAAGCTTTCTTT
cdr3_aa: CASSFGEYTEAFF

clone_size: .
v_call: TRBV5-1
j_call: TRBJ2-7
cdr3_length: 15
d_call: TRBD2
cdr3_nt: TGCGCCAGCAGCCCTACGGCGGGAGGAACCTACGAGCAGTACTTC
cdr3_aa: CASSPTAGGTYEQYF

clone_size: .
v_call: TRBV20-1
j_call: TRBJ2-3
cdr3_length: 16
d_call: TRBD2
cdr3_nt: TGCAGTGCTAGTCTAGTAGCGGGGGGTATCACAGATACGCAGTATTTT
cdr3_aa: CSASLVAGGITDTQYF

clone_size: .
v_call: TRBV19
j_call: TRBJ1-5
cdr3_length: 13
d_call: .
cdr3_nt: TGTGCCAGTAGGCCCCCGGGCCCTTCGCCCCAGCATTTT
cdr3_aa: CASRPPGPSPQHF

clone_size: many
v_call: TRBV9
j_call: TRBJ2-3
cdr3_length: 15
d_call: .
cdr3_nt: TGTGCCAGCAGCGTTCTGGGAGTTATCACAGATACGCAGTATTTT
cdr3_aa: CASSVLGVITDTQYF

clone_size: few
v_call: TRBV20-1
j_call: TRBJ2-1
cdr3_length: 15
d_call: TRBD2
cdr3_nt: TGCAGTGCTAGCGATAGCGGGAGCACTAAGAATGAGCAGTTCTTC
cdr3_aa: CSASDSGSTKNEQFF

clone_size: .
v_call: TRBV7-2
j_call: TRBJ1-5
cdr3_length: 17
d_call: .
cdr3_nt: TGTGCCAGCAGCTTCGTCGCTAGGTCCTCGGGCAATCAGCCCCAGCATTTT
cdr3_aa: CASSFVARSSGNQPQHF

clone_size: .
v_call: TRBV5-1
j_call: TRBJ1-1
cdr3_length: 14
d_call: .
cdr3_nt: TGCGCCAGCAGCTTGGTATTGGGGAACACTGAAGCTTTCTTT
cdr3_aa: CASSLVLGNTEAFF

clone_size: many
v_call: TRBV6-6
j_call: TRBJ1-2
cdr3_length: 15
d_call: .
cdr3_nt: TGTGCCAGCCTCCCGGGAATCGGGGCGAACTATGGCTACACCTTC
cdr3_aa: CASLPGIGANYGYTF

clone_size: many
v_call: TRBV4-1
j_call: TRBJ1-6
cdr3_length: 15
d_call: .
cdr3_nt: TGCGCCAGCAGCCAAGAGCAGGACTTCAATTCACCCCTCCACTTT
cdr3_aa: CASSQEQDFNSPLHF

clone_size: .
v_call: TRBV18
j_call: TRBJ2-3
cdr3_length: 15
d_call: TRBD1
cdr3_nt: TGTGCCAGCTCACTTCGACAGGGGGAGACAGATACGCAGTATTTT
cdr3_aa: CASSLRQGETDTQYF

clone_size: many
v_call: TRBV24-1
j_call: TRBJ2-1
cdr3_length: 17
d_call: TRBD2
cdr3_nt: TGTGCCACCAGTGACCCCGGACTAGCGGGAGGGAAGAATGAGCAGTTCTTC
cdr3_aa: CATSDPGLAGGKNEQFF

clone_size: many
v_call: TRBV11-2
j_call: TRBJ1-2
cdr3_length: 15
d_call: TRBD1
cdr3_nt: TGTGCCAGCAGCCCCCTGACAGGGAATGCGGAGGGCTACACCTTC
cdr3_aa: CASSPLTGNAEGYTF

clone_size: few
v_call: TRBV7-9
j_call: TRBJ2-7
cdr3_length: 15
d_call: .
cdr3_nt: TGTGCCAGCAGCTTAGGAGGACTAAAGGAAAGCGAGCAGTACTTC
cdr3_aa: CASSLGGLKESEQYF

clone_size: .
v_call: TRBV7-2
j_call: TRBJ2-7
cdr3_length: 12
d_call: .
cdr3_nt: TGTGCCAGCAGCTTAGCGCTATACGAGCAGTACTTC
cdr3_aa: CASSLALYEQYF

clone_size: few
v_call: TRBV7-9
j_call: TRBJ2-7
cdr3_length: 12
d_call: .
cdr3_nt: TGTGCCAGCAGCTTTCGGCCCTACGAGCAGTACTTC
cdr3_aa: CASSFRPYEQYF

clone_size: few
v_call: TRBV21-1
j_call: TRBJ2-7
cdr3_length: 15
d_call: .
cdr3_nt: TGTGCCAGCAGCAAAAGGTGGACGGAGACCTACGAGCAGTACTTC
cdr3_aa: CASSKRWTETYEQYF

clone_size: few
v_call: TRBV28
j_call: TRBJ1-5
cdr3_length: 14
d_call: .
cdr3_nt: TGTGCCAGCAGTGGTCTGGACATGGATCAGCCCCAGCATTTT
cdr3_aa: CASSGLDMDQPQHF

clone_size: .
v_call: TRBV29-1
j_call: TRBJ2-7
cdr3_length: 12
d_call: TRBD1
cdr3_nt: TGCAGCGGCCGGACAGGCTCCTACGAGCAGTACTTC
cdr3_aa: CSGRTGSYEQYF

clone_size: .
v_call: TRBV2
j_call: TRBJ2-7
cdr3_length: 13
d_call: .
cdr3_nt: TGTGCCAGCACGATCCTCCGGGGCCACGAGCAGTACTTC
cdr3_aa: CASTILRGHEQYF

clone_size: many
v_call: TRBV11-3
j_call: TRBJ2-1
cdr3_length: 14
d_call: .
cdr3_nt: TGTGCCAGTCAGCCAGGGGCCGGATCCGTTGAGCAGTTCTTC
cdr3_aa: CASQPGAGSVEQFF

clone_size: many
v_call: TRBV4-2
j_call: TRBJ2-7
cdr3_length: 14
d_call: TRBD2
cdr3_nt: TGTGCCAGCAGCGGGACTAGCGACTCCTACGAGCAGTACTTC
cdr3_aa: CASSGTSDSYEQYF

clone_size: .
v_call: TRBV7-7
j_call: TRBJ2-1
cdr3_length: 15
d_call: TRBD2
cdr3_nt: TGTGCCAGCAGCTTAATCCCTAGCGGTGACAATGAGCAGTTCTTC
cdr3_aa: CASSLIPSGDNEQFF

clone_size: .
v_call: TRBV11-2
j_call: TRBJ2-1
cdr3_length: 16
d_call: .
cdr3_nt: TGTGCCAGCAGCTTAGTAGGCCAACACGTCTACAATGAGCAGTTCTTC
cdr3_aa: CASSLVGQHVYNEQFF

clone_size: .
v_call: TRBV7-2
j_call: TRBJ2-3
cdr3_length: 14
d_call: .
cdr3_nt: TGTGCCAGCAGCTTAGGGGGCTACACAGATACGCAGTATTTT
cdr3_aa: CASSLGGYTDTQYF

clone_size: many
v_call: TRBV12-3/TRBV12-4
j_call: TRBJ2-2
cdr3_length: 14
d_call: .
cdr3_nt: TGTGCCAGCAGCACCGGGACATCCACCGGGGAGCTGTTTTTT
cdr3_aa: CASSTGTSTGELFF

clone_size: .
v_call: TRBV12-3/TRBV12-4
j_call: TRBJ2-4
cdr3_length: 16
d_call: TRBD1
cdr3_nt: TGTGCCAGCAGTTTCCCCCCGGGACAGGGAAAAAACATTCAGTACTTC
cdr3_aa: CASSFPPGQGKNIQYF

clone_size: many
v_call: TRBV4-3
j_call: TRBJ1-1
cdr3_length: 15
d_call: TRBD1
cdr3_nt: TGCGCCAGCAGCCAAGATCTGGACAGGGGGCTGGAGGCTTTCTTT
cdr3_aa: CASSQDLDRGLEAFF

clone_size: many
v_call: TRBV7-9
j_call: TRBJ2-7
cdr3_length: 13
d_call: TRBD2
cdr3_nt: TGTGCCAGCAGCGCGGGACTAGCCTACGAGCAGTACTTC
cdr3_aa: CASSAGLAYEQYF

clone_size: many
v_call: TRBV4-3
j_call: TRBJ2-6
cdr3_length: 20
d_call: TRBD2
cdr3_nt: TGCGCCAGCAGCCAAGGGATCCGGACTAGCGGCCGCTCTGGGGCCAACGTCCTGACTTTC
cdr3_aa: CASSQGIRTSGRSGANVLTF

clone_size: .
v_call: TRBV28
j_call: TRBJ2-2
cdr3_length: 16
d_call: .
cdr3_nt: TGTGCCAGCAGTTTTGTAGAAAGCCACTCCACCGGGGAGCTGTTTTTT
cdr3_aa: CASSFVESHSTGELFF

clone_size: many
v_call: TRBV20-1
j_call: TRBJ2-1
cdr3_length: 14
d_call: .
cdr3_nt: TGCAGTGCTAGAGATCTTAGCGGCTACAATGAGCAGTTCTTC
cdr3_aa: CSARDLSGYNEQFF

clone_size: many
v_call: TRBV7-9
j_call: TRBJ2-7
cdr3_length: 14
d_call: .
cdr3_nt: TGTGCCAGCAGCTTCGGTCTAGAGTCCTACGAGCAGTACTTC
cdr3_aa: CASSFGLESYEQYF

clone_size: .
v_call: TRBV12-3/TRBV12-4
j_call: TRBJ2-1
cdr3_length: 13
d_call: TRBD1
cdr3_nt: TGTGCCAGCAGCGATTCACAGGGGGGTGAGCAGTTCTTC
cdr3_aa: CASSDSQGGEQFF

clone_size: few
v_call: TRBV7-9
j_call: TRBJ2-3
cdr3_length: 18
d_call: TRBD2
cdr3_nt: TGTGCCAGCAGCTTAGCCCTCACTAGCGGGAGCAGCACAGATACGCAGTATTTT
cdr3_aa: CASSLALTSGSSTDTQYF

clone_size: few
v_call: TRBV5-6
j_call: TRBJ2-4
cdr3_length: 15
d_call: .
cdr3_nt: TGTGCCAGCAGCTTGATCAAGGGCGACAAAAACATTCAGTACTTC
cdr3_aa: CASSLIKGDKNIQYF

clone_size: few
v_call: TRBV27
j_call: TRBJ2-7
cdr3_length: 15
d_call: TRBD1
cdr3_nt: TGTGCCAGCAGTTTATTTAGGACAGGGTCCTACGAGCAGTACTTC
cdr3_aa: CASSLFRTGSYEQYF